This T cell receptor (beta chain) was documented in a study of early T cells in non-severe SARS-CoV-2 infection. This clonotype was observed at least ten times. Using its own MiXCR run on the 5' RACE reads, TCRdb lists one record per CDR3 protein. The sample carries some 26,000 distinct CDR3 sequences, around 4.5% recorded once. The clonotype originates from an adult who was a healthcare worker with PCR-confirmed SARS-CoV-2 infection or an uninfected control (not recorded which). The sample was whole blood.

The CDR3 loop reads CASSSMGDNQPQHF. DNA for the CDR3: TGTGCCAGCAGTTCTATGGGGGACAATCAGCCCCAGCATTTT. The chain uses TRBV12-3 or TRBV12-4 and TRBJ1-5; possibly TRBD1 for D (5 bases). V lost 4 bases and J 3 bases, leaving 10 bases between the germline ends. The CDR3 has 14 amino acids.